These T cell receptor beta chains were read from a single sample in a study of T-cell memory formation after mild COVID-19. In TCRdb, the 5' RACE reads were re-called with MiXCR into one record per CDR3 protein. The sample carries about 260,000 distinct CDR3 sequences, around 15% recorded once. Sequencing used PBMCs or a T cell subset sorted from them (not recorded which). The receptors originated from a man aged 18 to 30 who had mild COVID-19 (a few samples of this study predate the infection). Cell type and time point are not known. Both conserved end residues are part of each CDR3. A D gene is named only where the DNA matches it firmly. Where a row states a size, it is once, few, many or the class of an expanded clone; other rows omit it.

v_call: TRBV9
j_call: TRBJ1-6
d_call: .
clone_size: .
cdr3_nt: TGTGCCAGCAGCGTAGAGACATCGAGTAATTCACCCCTCCACTTT
cdr3_aa: CASSVETSSNSPLHF

v_call: TRBV7-2
j_call: TRBJ1-2
d_call: TRBD1
clone_size: few
cdr3_nt: TGTGCCAGCAGCTTAGGGTCCGGGACAGGGAGCCATGGCTACACCTTC
cdr3_aa: CASSLGSGTGSHGYTF

v_call: TRBV27
j_call: TRBJ2-1
d_call: .
clone_size: few
cdr3_nt: TGTGCCAGCAGTTTTGGTGATCCCCCTGGTGGGTCCTACAATGAGCAGTTCTTC
cdr3_aa: CASSFGDPPGGSYNEQFF

v_call: TRBV4-3
j_call: TRBJ2-2
d_call: TRBD1
clone_size: many
cdr3_nt: TGCGCCAGCAGCCCGGACAGGGGGAGCGGGGAGCTGTTTTTT
cdr3_aa: CASSPDRGSGELFF

v_call: TRBV7-7
j_call: TRBJ2-7
d_call: TRBD1
clone_size: few
cdr3_nt: TGTGCCAGCAGCCCTCGTGAGGGGGCGAGGGAGCAGTACTTC
cdr3_aa: CASSPREGAREQYF

v_call: TRBV6-5
j_call: TRBJ1-1
d_call: TRBD1
clone_size: once
cdr3_nt: TGTGCCAGCAGTTACGACAGGGGGCGCCTGAACACTGAAGCTTTCTTT
cdr3_aa: CASSYDRGRLNTEAFF

v_call: TRBV6-2/TRBV6-3
j_call: TRBJ2-5
d_call: .
clone_size: once
cdr3_nt: TGTGCCAGCAGACCGGGTCTGGGGGTAGAGACCCAGTACTTC
cdr3_aa: CASRPGLGVETQYF

v_call: TRBV29-1
j_call: TRBJ2-1
d_call: .
clone_size: .
cdr3_nt: TGCAGCGTTGAAGTCTTGGGGGCGAATGAGCAGTTCTTC
cdr3_aa: CSVEVLGANEQFF

v_call: TRBV20-1
j_call: TRBJ1-2
d_call: .
clone_size: many
cdr3_nt: TGCAGTGCTAGAGGTGGGCGAGTAGACGGCTACACCTTC
cdr3_aa: CSARGGRVDGYTF

v_call: TRBV5-1
j_call: TRBJ2-5
d_call: .
clone_size: .
cdr3_nt: TGCGCCAGCAGCTTGGATCCGGGACATCAAGAGACCCAGTACTTC
cdr3_aa: CASSLDPGHQETQYF

v_call: TRBV6-2/TRBV6-3
j_call: TRBJ1-4
d_call: .
clone_size: .
cdr3_nt: TGTGCCAGCAGTCCTCCGGACGGAGGGGGTGAAAAACTGTTTTTT
cdr3_aa: CASSPPDGGGEKLFF

v_call: TRBV7-2
j_call: TRBJ1-5
d_call: .
clone_size: few
cdr3_nt: TGTGCCAGCAGCTTAGAGGCAGGCTATAGCAATCAGCCCCAGCATTTT
cdr3_aa: CASSLEAGYSNQPQHF

v_call: TRBV12-3/TRBV12-4
j_call: TRBJ2-5
d_call: .
clone_size: few
cdr3_nt: TGTGCCAGCACCGGAGGGATTGGGGAGACCCAGTACTTC
cdr3_aa: CASTGGIGETQYF

v_call: TRBV5-1
j_call: TRBJ2-3
d_call: .
clone_size: many
cdr3_nt: TGCGCCAGCGGGGTGCGGCTAGCCCCAGATACGCAGTATTTT
cdr3_aa: CASGVRLAPDTQYF

v_call: TRBV24-1
j_call: TRBJ1-5
d_call: .
clone_size: few
cdr3_nt: TGTGCCAACAGTGATTCGAGAAGGGGAAGCAATCAGCCCCAGCATTTT
cdr3_aa: CANSDSRRGSNQPQHF

v_call: TRBV12-3/TRBV12-4
j_call: TRBJ2-1
d_call: TRBD2
clone_size: .
cdr3_nt: TGTGCCAGCAGCCCCGGACTAGCGGGGCTTGTTGAGCAGTTCTTC
cdr3_aa: CASSPGLAGLVEQFF

v_call: TRBV20-1
j_call: TRBJ2-3
d_call: .
clone_size: few
cdr3_nt: TGCAGCATACAGGGTTACCCAGATACGCAGTATTTT
cdr3_aa: CSIQGYPDTQYF

v_call: TRBV12-3/TRBV12-4
j_call: TRBJ1-4
d_call: .
clone_size: few
cdr3_nt: TGTGCCAGCAGTACCTCAACAGGGAGGGCGCATGAAAAACTGTTTTTT
cdr3_aa: CASSTSTGRAHEKLFF

v_call: TRBV7-9
j_call: TRBJ1-5
d_call: .
clone_size: .
cdr3_nt: TGTGCCAGCAGTTCCCCAGGGGAGCGAGGTCAGCCCCAGCATTTT
cdr3_aa: CASSSPGERGQPQHF

v_call: TRBV4-2
j_call: TRBJ2-2
d_call: .
clone_size: .
cdr3_nt: TGTGCCAGCAGCCAAGATCTCCTTAACACCGGGGAGCTGTTTTTT
cdr3_aa: CASSQDLLNTGELFF

v_call: TRBV20-1
j_call: TRBJ2-5
d_call: TRBD2
clone_size: .
cdr3_nt: TGCAGTGCGAGCCCTAGACTAGCGTACCAAGAGACCCAGTACTTC
cdr3_aa: CSASPRLAYQETQYF

v_call: TRBV4-3
j_call: TRBJ2-3
d_call: .
clone_size: .
cdr3_nt: TGCGCCAGCAGCCAAGATTCCGGGGCTGTGGGGCGCCCCCAGAATACGCAGTATTTT
cdr3_aa: CASSQDSGAVGRPQNTQYF

v_call: TRBV28
j_call: TRBJ1-1
d_call: .
clone_size: many
cdr3_nt: TGTGCCAGCAGGGAGGGTACTGAAGCTTTCTTT
cdr3_aa: CASREGTEAFF

v_call: TRBV2
j_call: TRBJ1-1
d_call: .
clone_size: many
cdr3_nt: TGTGCCAGCAGTGAACTGGAGGACACTGAAGCTTTCTTT
cdr3_aa: CASSELEDTEAFF

v_call: TRBV7-2
j_call: TRBJ2-2
d_call: .
clone_size: .
cdr3_nt: TGTGCCAGCAGCTTACGTGGGGGGGCCGCCGGGGAGCTGTTTTTT
cdr3_aa: CASSLRGGAAGELFF

v_call: TRBV21-1
j_call: TRBJ2-1
d_call: .
clone_size: .
cdr3_nt: TGTGCCAGCACCATCTCGGACAGGGCTTACAATGAGCAGTTCTTC
cdr3_aa: CASTISDRAYNEQFF

v_call: TRBV7-3
j_call: TRBJ2-3
d_call: .
clone_size: few
cdr3_nt: TGTGCCAGCAGCTCCACCCACGGGGGGCCGAGCACAGATACGCAGTATTTT
cdr3_aa: CASSSTHGGPSTDTQYF

v_call: TRBV5-6
j_call: TRBJ1-2
d_call: .
clone_size: many
cdr3_nt: TGTGCCAGCAGCTCCGGACCCTATGGCTACACCTTC
cdr3_aa: CASSSGPYGYTF

v_call: TRBV5-1
j_call: TRBJ2-3
d_call: TRBD2
clone_size: .
cdr3_nt: TGCGCCAGCAGTTCCGGACTAGCACAGAGCACAGATACGCAGTATTTT
cdr3_aa: CASSSGLAQSTDTQYF

v_call: TRBV5-1
j_call: TRBJ1-1
d_call: .
clone_size: many
cdr3_nt: TGCGCCAGCAGCAATCGTAGTTGGGCGGTGAACACTGAAGCTTTCTTT
cdr3_aa: CASSNRSWAVNTEAFF

v_call: TRBV5-1
j_call: TRBJ1-1
d_call: TRBD1
clone_size: .
cdr3_nt: TGCGCCAGCAGCACTGACGGACAGGGGAACACTGAAGCTTTCTTT
cdr3_aa: CASSTDGQGNTEAFF

v_call: TRBV4-3
j_call: TRBJ2-5
d_call: .
clone_size: many
cdr3_nt: TGCGCCAGCAGCCGGGACTACCAAGAGACCCAGTACTTC
cdr3_aa: CASSRDYQETQYF

v_call: TRBV9
j_call: TRBJ1-1
d_call: .
clone_size: .
cdr3_nt: TGTGCCAGCAGTACAAGAGACACTGAAGCTTTCTTT
cdr3_aa: CASSTRDTEAFF

v_call: TRBV19
j_call: TRBJ2-3
d_call: .
clone_size: .
cdr3_nt: TGTGCTACGAGCACGAGGGATACGCAGTATTTT
cdr3_aa: CATSTRDTQYF

v_call: TRBV5-1
j_call: TRBJ2-4
d_call: .
clone_size: few
cdr3_nt: TGCGCCAGCAGCTTGGGGCGGGGGCTAGCCAAAAACATTCAGTACTTC
cdr3_aa: CASSLGRGLAKNIQYF

v_call: TRBV7-6
j_call: TRBJ1-1
d_call: .
clone_size: .
cdr3_nt: TGTGCCAGCAGCCCAGACCTGGGGTTGAACACTGAAGCTTTCTTT
cdr3_aa: CASSPDLGLNTEAFF

v_call: TRBV4-3
j_call: TRBJ2-5
d_call: TRBD2
clone_size: .
cdr3_nt: TGCGCCAGCAGCCAAGAGGTTGCGGGGGGGCGAACCCAGTACTTC
cdr3_aa: CASSQEVAGGRTQYF

v_call: TRBV7-9
j_call: TRBJ2-3
d_call: .
clone_size: .
cdr3_nt: TGTGCCAGCAGCTTATATATAGGGGGCACAGATACGCAGTATTTT
cdr3_aa: CASSLYIGGTDTQYF

v_call: TRBV6-6
j_call: TRBJ1-5
d_call: .
clone_size: few
cdr3_nt: TGTGCCAGCAGTTACGGGTTAGCAAATCAGCCCCAGCATTTT
cdr3_aa: CASSYGLANQPQHF

v_call: TRBV4-3
j_call: TRBJ2-2
d_call: TRBD2
clone_size: .
cdr3_nt: TGCGCCAGCAGCCAAGATCAAACTAGCGGGGGGTCCGGGGAGCTGTTTTTT
cdr3_aa: CASSQDQTSGGSGELFF

v_call: TRBV11-2
j_call: TRBJ2-7
d_call: .
clone_size: .
cdr3_nt: TGTGCCAGCAGCTTAGGGGGAGGTATCGCCTACGAGCAGTACTTC
cdr3_aa: CASSLGGGIAYEQYF

v_call: TRBV3-1
j_call: TRBJ2-5
d_call: .
clone_size: .
cdr3_nt: TGTGCCAGCAGCCAAGGGAGCGGAACCTACCAAGAGACCCAGTACTTC
cdr3_aa: CASSQGSGTYQETQYF

v_call: TRBV14
j_call: TRBJ1-6
d_call: .
clone_size: .
cdr3_nt: TGTGCCAGCAGCCAACTCGTAGGGAGTTCACCCCTCCACTTT
cdr3_aa: CASSQLVGSSPLHF

v_call: TRBV6-6
j_call: TRBJ1-5
d_call: TRBD1
clone_size: few
cdr3_nt: TGTGCCAGCAGGACCCGGAGGGGACAGGTCGGTGTGAGGGATCAGCCCCAGCATTTT
cdr3_aa: CASRTRRGQVGVRDQPQHF

v_call: TRBV27
j_call: TRBJ2-5
d_call: TRBD2
clone_size: .
cdr3_nt: TGTGCCGCGCGGGGCGTAGCGGGGGGGGTAGAGACCCAGTACTTC
cdr3_aa: CAARGVAGGVETQYF

v_call: TRBV20-1
j_call: TRBJ2-3
d_call: .
clone_size: few
cdr3_nt: TGCAGTGCTTCCCGGGACTCCTTCAGAGATACGCAGTATTTT
cdr3_aa: CSASRDSFRDTQYF

v_call: TRBV11-2
j_call: TRBJ2-1
d_call: TRBD2
clone_size: few
cdr3_nt: TGTGCCAGCAGTCCGGGACTAAAGTACAATGAGCAGTTCTTC
cdr3_aa: CASSPGLKYNEQFF

v_call: TRBV6-5
j_call: TRBJ2-6
d_call: TRBD1
clone_size: few
cdr3_nt: TGTGCCAGCAGTTCTCCCAGGGGACAGGGGGCTACTGGGGCCAACGTCCTGACTTTC
cdr3_aa: CASSSPRGQGATGANVLTF

v_call: TRBV4-2
j_call: TRBJ2-7
d_call: TRBD2
clone_size: few
cdr3_nt: TGTGCCAGCAGTTCAGCGGGGAAACCCTACGAGCAGTACTTC
cdr3_aa: CASSSAGKPYEQYF

v_call: TRBV6-4
j_call: TRBJ2-3
d_call: .
clone_size: many
cdr3_nt: TGTGCCAGCAGGGCCGGGACTAGCACAGATACGCAGTATTTT
cdr3_aa: CASRAGTSTDTQYF

v_call: TRBV20-1
j_call: TRBJ2-4
d_call: .
clone_size: few
cdr3_nt: TGCAGTGCTAGGGCAGGGAAGGGAAAAAACATTCAGTACTTC
cdr3_aa: CSARAGKGKNIQYF

v_call: TRBV9
j_call: TRBJ2-5
d_call: .
clone_size: .
cdr3_nt: TGTGCCAGCAGCGTGGGGGTCTCGCCCGGGGAGACCCAGTACTTC
cdr3_aa: CASSVGVSPGETQYF

v_call: TRBV7-3
j_call: TRBJ2-3
d_call: .
clone_size: few
cdr3_nt: TGTGCCAGCAGCCGAGCGGGTTCACCGGATACGCAGTATTTT
cdr3_aa: CASSRAGSPDTQYF